This TCR beta chain was recovered during a study of CD8+CD57+ T cells in acquired aplastic anemia. Patients included in sequencing had previously demonstrated CD8+CD57+ cell expansion by flow cytometry. Genomic DNA, the template, was used for profiling of the TCR beta VDJ and CDR3. From the reads, TCRdb called clonotypes with MiXCR, one entry per CDR3 protein. The sample yields about 240,000 distinct CDR3 sequences, roughly half seen once. In its sample, this clonotype was seen a few times. CDR3 length: 12 amino acids. The V end was cut by 6 bases, the J end by 5 bases, with 14 bases between. Germline assignment: CDR1 GTSNPN and CDR2 SVGIG (reference sequence).

This TCR came from a human donor with aplastic anemia. The chain recombines TRBV30 with TRBJ2-7; D might be TRBD2 (5 bases). Specimen: sorted CD4+, CD8+, or CD8+CD57+ T cells (not recorded which) from PBMCs. In DNA, the CDR3 is TGTGCCTGCGGAGATATGGAGGACGAGCAGTACTTC. The encoded protein is CACGDMEDEQYF.